These T cell receptor beta chains were read from a single sample in a study of blood T cell repertoires in COVID-19. Here immunoSEQ multiplex PCR was the method, and the copy in TCRdb shows in-frame clones only, minus some. The sample includes 90,000 to 120,000 clones, approximately 91% of them seen just once. The sequenced sample was peripheral blood. These receptors were collected from a human donor in a cohort sampled during active COVID-19. The conserved cysteine and the conserved F or W are not part of the CDR3 here.

v_call: TRBV28
cdr3_aa: ASRLSGAGNTIY

v_call: TRBV7-2
cdr3_aa: ASSSPGRNTEAF

v_call: TRBV24-1
cdr3_aa: ATGTGVTGELF

v_call: TRBV7-9
cdr3_aa: ASSWGRTKNTGELF

v_call: TRBV4-1
cdr3_aa: ASSQVAGGTGELF

v_call: TRBV7-9
cdr3_aa: ASSWGGTGAVDTQY

v_call: TRBV7-9
cdr3_aa: ASSLGQVAYEQY

v_call: TRBV2
cdr3_aa: ASNRLTSGNTIY

v_call: TRBV9
cdr3_aa: ASSVTGWGDSPLH

v_call: TRBV9
cdr3_aa: ASSPRDRTYNEQF

v_call: TRBV5-4
cdr3_aa: ASSPDTFTDTQY

v_call: TRBV5-1
cdr3_aa: ASSQGSAYEQY

v_call: TRBV9
cdr3_aa: ASSLAGGRTDTQY

v_call: TRBV7-2
cdr3_aa: ASSFRQTGTDTQY

v_call: TRBV6-5
cdr3_aa: ASSPFTGELF

v_call: TRBV5-1
cdr3_aa: ASSSGLAGTDTQY

v_call: TRBV5-5
cdr3_aa: ASRGGTDLNTEAF

v_call: TRBV6-5
cdr3_aa: ASSSYRAGTGELF

v_call: TRBV11-2
cdr3_aa: ASSLLVANTGELF

v_call: TRBV7-8
cdr3_aa: ASSLREATLYGYT